This TCR beta chain was retrieved from a study of cytomegalovirus exposure and HLA in healthy donors. The PCR had 60 Vbeta and 13 Jbeta primers. Only in-frame clones appear in the TCRdb table, and some are missing; sequencing was by immunoSEQ multiplex PCR. This sample carries 150,000 to 200,000 clones, 75% to 80% of them seen once, and the ten largest clones take around 15%. Study-level findings and limits: Later, TCR association rates were found to vary by HLA locus, highest for DRB1 and lowest for HLA-C.

Remarks on this clone: Its cognate antigen is unknown.

Material: PBMCs. The sequence was obtained from a man aged 50-59 years in good health and CMV-seropositive.

The CDR3 coding sequence is TGTGCCAGCAGCCCAGGACAGGGATTGACCATATATTTT. This codes for CASSPGQGLTIYF. The V and J genes are TRBV7-2 and TRBJ1-3; 8 positions agree with TRBD1. Germline lookup yields CDR1 SGHTA and CDR2 FQGNSA. Trimming removed 5 bases from V and 10 bases from J; junction bases left unmatched: 7. The CDR3 length is 13 residues.